The present TCR beta chain was sequenced within a study of T-cell memory formation after mild COVID-19. Overall study: The two donors had largely donor-specific TCR clusters.

Points from the study as a whole: Detection of some responders pre-infection suggested pre-existing cross-reactive memory T cells participated.

CDR1 is SGHRS and CDR2 is YFSETQ in the germline V gene. The CDR3 sequence is 18 residues long. The ends were cut back, 3 bases at V and 2 bases at J, with 21 bases in the middle. This clonotype was seen more than once but under ten times. Its specificity is not known. The TCR alpha and TCR beta cDNA libraries, bearing sample barcodes and UMIs, were generated by 5'RACE using constant-segment primers. From the 5' RACE reads, TCRdb called clonotypes with MiXCR, one entry per CDR3 protein. The profile shows approximately 480,000 distinct CDR3 sequences, 15% to 20% of them singletons. Input material: PBMCs or a T cell subset sorted from them (not recorded which). This clonotype was sampled from an adult woman who had mild COVID-19 (a few samples of this study predate the infection). Cell type and time point are not known. The genes are TRBV5-1 and TRBJ2-1; maybe TRBD2 (6 bases). The CDR3 DNA follows: TGCGCCAGCAGCTCGGAGTGGGCGGGGTTCCAGCCCTACAATGAGCAGTTCTTC. Translated, it gives CASSSEWAGFQPYNEQFF. The full variable domain, completed using reference TRBV5-1 and TRBJ2-1, is KAGVTQTPRYLIKTRGQQVTLSCSPISGHRSVSWYQQTPGQGLQFLFEYFSETQRNKGNFPGRFSGRQFSNSRSEMNVSTLELGDSALYLCASSSEWAGFQPYNEQFFGPGTRLTVL.